One sample yielded the 15 T cell receptor beta chains listed below, sequenced in a study of CD8+CD57+ T cells in acquired aplastic anemia. TCR beta VDJ and CDR3 were profiled, and genomic DNA was the template. Via MiXCR, TCRdb re-called the reads, giving one row per CDR3 protein. The data contain about 270,000 distinct CDR3 sequences, 55% to 60% of them singletons. Specimen: sorted CD4+, CD8+, or CD8+CD57+ T cells (not recorded which) from PBMCs. The receptor set was obtained from a human donor with severe aplastic anemia or a healthy control (not recorded which).

V is TRBV20-1 and J is TRBJ1-5; 12 bases are shared with TRBD1. The ends lost 6 bases at V and 9 bases at J; junction bases unmatched: 9. CDR1 and CDR2 from the germline V gene are DFQATT and SNEGSKA (reference sequence). The CDR3 runs to 14 residues. CDR3 loop: CSAGTGGVGGPQHF. DNA for the CDR3: TGCAGTGCCGGGACAGGGGGCGTCGGGGGGCCCCAGCATTTT.

The table lists this clonotype with many counts. This rearrangement joins TRBV12-5 to TRBJ2-5, with D perhaps TRBD1 or TRBD2 (6 bases each). The CDR3 spans 16 residues. The germline CDR1 and CDR2 sequences are LGHNT and FRNRAP. Trimming shortened V by 0 bases and J by 5 bases, and 16 bases separated the two germline ends. As DNA, the CDR3 is TGTGCTAGTGGTTTGGTACGGCGGGACATGGGCGAGACCCAGTACTTC. Residues: CASGLVRRDMGETQYF.

The gene calls are TRBV7-3 and TRBJ2-5; possibly TRBD2 for D (5 bases). The length of the CDR3 is 14 residues. Germline V CDR1 and CDR2: SGHTA, FQGTGA. Trimming pared 0 bases from V and 2 bases from J, leaving 7 bases between. CDR3 residues: CASSLTPGQETQYF. The CDR3 bases are TGTGCCAGCAGCTTAACACCGGGACAAGAGACCCAGTACTTC.

The J gene is TRBJ1-5, the V gene TRBV6-5, with D possibly matching TRBD1 (5 bases). Looked up from germline, CDR1 is MNHEY and CDR2 is SVGAGI. V lost 2 bases to trimming and J lost 11 bases, with 13 bases between them. This CDR3 comprises 13 residues. CDR3 sequence (DNA): TGTGCCAGCAGTTACGACAGATTGGCGGCCCAGCATTTT. This translates into CASSYDRLAAQHF.

The chain joins TRBV29-1 to TRBJ2-5, with TRBD1 as a possible D gene (5 bases). The germline gives CDR1 SQVTM, CDR2 ANQGSEA. The ends were cut back, 5 bases at V and 13 bases at J, with 20 bases in the middle. CDR3 length: 12 amino acids. CDR3 sequence: CSVLNQGGTAYF. CDR3 nucleotides: TGCAGCGTTCTTAACCAGGGCGGCACGGCGTACTTC.

For this clonotype: A read error is possible here, since a much larger clone lies one base away. The rearrangement uses TRBV6-1 and TRBJ2-1, with D tentatively TRBD1 (6 bases). Per germline, CDR1 MNHNS and CDR2 SASEGT. The CDR3 totals 14 residues. This CDR3 is CASIGGSSYNKQFF. The CDR3 DNA reads TGTGCCAGCATAGGGGGTAGCTCCTACAATAAGCAGTTCTTC.

This clonotype was found many times. The chain carries TRBV5-1 and TRBJ2-2; the D call may be TRBD1 or TRBD2 (5 bases each). The CDR3 has 13 residues. Germline V gene lookup returns CDR1 SGHRS and CDR2 YFSETQ. The V gene lost 5 bases and the J gene lost 6 bases, with 11 bases spanning the gap. The CDR3 sequence: CASRQGVPGELFF. The DNA for the CDR3 is TGCGCCAGCAGGCAGGGAGTACCCGGGGAGCTGTTTTTT.

This clonotype was detected ten times or more. The rearrangement joins TRBV28 to TRBJ2-5, with D perhaps TRBD1 (6 bases). Germline lookup yields CDR1 MDHEN and CDR2 SYDVKM. This CDR3 comprises 15 residues. The V gene lost 5 bases and the J gene lost 0 bases, with 13 bases spanning the gap. Here the CDR3 reads CASSVDSTNQETQYF. The CDR3 DNA is TGTGCCAGCAGTGTGGACAGTACCAACCAAGAGACCCAGTACTTC.

The rearrangement joins TRBV7-8 to TRBJ1-5; a weak D match, TRBD1 (6 bases). Trimming removed 5 bases from V and 3 bases from J, with 14 bases in between. The germline gives CDR1 SGHVS, CDR2 FQNEAQ. CDR3 length: 15 residues. The CDR3 here is CASSGGGGANQPQHF. In DNA, the CDR3 is TGTGCCAGCAGCGGGGGCGGGGGGGCCAATCAGCCCCAGCATTTT.

The chain is built from TRBV29-1 and TRBJ2-1; TRBD2 matches at 9 bases. Germline V CDR1 and CDR2: SQVTM, ANQGSEA. There are 14 residues in the CDR3. CDR3 coding DNA: TGCAGTGCACCGCGGGGGGGATCATTAGGGGAGCAGTTCTTC. Encoded protein: CSAPRGGSLGEQFF.

A few counts support this clonotype. This chain joins TRBV28 and TRBJ1-5; TRBD1 matches 10 bases. J lost 7 bases, V lost 0 bases, and 3 bases had no gene match. This CDR3 is 15 amino acids long. Germline V gives CDR1 MDHEN, CDR2 SYDVKM. CDR3 coding DNA: TGTGCCAGCAGTTTATGGGGGACAGGGGACCAGCCCCAGCATTTT. Protein: CASSLWGTGDQPQHF.

This clonotype was picked up many times. The rearrangement links TRBV10-3 to TRBJ1-1; tentatively, D is TRBD1 (5 bases). V lost 6 bases, J lost 4 bases, and 30 bases lay in between. This CDR3 comprises 19 residues. Per germline, CDR1 ENHRY and CDR2 SYGVKD. The CDR3 region is CAIRGLNIGTPLGATEAFF. DNA for the CDR3: TGTGCCATCAGGGGGTTAAACATAGGGACCCCCCTTGGGGCCACTGAAGCTTTCTTT.

The CDR3 nucleotides are TGTGCCAGCAGTGGCCGGGGGGCGCCGGTTAATTCACCCCTCCACTTT. Amino acids: CASSGRGAPVNSPLHF. The chain employs TRBV25-1 and TRBJ1-6, with TRBD1 as a possible D gene (6 bases). Trimming stripped 4 bases from V and 6 bases from J, with 16 bases between. Germline V gene data show CDR1 as MGHDK and CDR2 as SYGVNS. This CDR3 comprises 16 residues.

This clonotype was counted many times. The V and J genes are TRBV7-2 and TRBJ1-1, with D perhaps TRBD1 (5 bases). V lost 1 base and J lost 8, with 20 bases in between. Germline V lookup: CDR1 SGHTA, CDR2 FQGNSA. The length of the CDR3 is 16 residues. CDR3 region: CASSLGFRGALLEAFF. Here the CDR3 DNA reads TGTGCCAGCAGCTTAGGTTTTAGAGGGGCTCTCCTAGAAGCTTTCTTT.

This clonotype was seen ten or more times. J is TRBJ1-6 and V is TRBV7-9, with TRBD1 matching over 7 bases. This CDR3 has 15 amino acids. In germline, CDR1 is SEHNR, CDR2 FQNEAQ (reference sequence). V lost 7 bases and J lost 8; bases outside the gene matches: 11. The CDR3 here is CASTQRAGGDSPLHF. For the CDR3, the DNA is TGTGCCAGCACCCAAAGGGCAGGGGGTGATTCACCCCTCCACTTT.